This T cell receptor (beta chain) was documented in a study of cytomegalovirus exposure and HLA in healthy donors. V was shortened by 1 base and J by 6 bases, with 12 bases between the two germline ends. Germline-derived CDR1 and CDR2 are MGHRA and YSYEKL. This CDR3 has 14 residues. Concerning this clone itself: Its cognate antigen is unknown.

Study-wide points: In an earlier analysis, most TCR beta V segments were productive about 87% or about 30% of the time. Sequencing likely generated an artifact that appeared as a cluster of highly shared sequence variants. It has been reported that TCR beta sequences accurately predicted the HLA-A and HLA-B alleles of most subjects.

The PCR had 60 Vbeta and 13 Jbeta primers. TCRdb keeps only in-frame clones here, not all; method: immunoSEQ multiplex PCR. This table has about 160,000 clones, about 75% appearing once. Sequenced: PBMCs. J is TRBJ2-5 and V is TRBV4-1, with D perhaps matching TRBD2 (5 bases). This sequence originates from a female donor in good health and CMV-seronegative. The DNA of the CDR3 is TGCGCCAGCAGCCAAGCTGTCTACGGGAAGACCCAGTACTTC. This encodes CASSQAVYGKTQYF.